This section outlines one T cell receptor (beta chain) sequence together with its context. This sample is drawn from a study of blood T cell repertoires in COVID-19. Measured with immunoSEQ multiplex PCR; TCRdb has only the in-frame clones, and not every one. Of some 150,000 clones in the sample, around four fifths were seen once. Looked up from germline, CDR1 is MNHEY and CDR2 is SVGAGI. Between the trimmed V and J ends, which lost 4 bases and 10 bases, there was a span of 11 bases. CDR3 size: 12 residues. This chain connects TRBV6-5 to TRBJ1-5; D perhaps matches TRBD1 (6 bases). Sequencing used peripheral blood. The clonotype was recovered from a human donor in a cohort sampled during active COVID-19. The CDR3, as DNA: TGTGCCAGCAGTTCCTCGGACAGTCCCCAGCATTTT. This encodes CASSSSDSPQHF.